The clone carrying this TCR beta chain was seen many times. The antigen is undetermined. The CDR3 contains 13 residues. CDR1 is SNHLY and CDR2 is FYNNEI in the germline V gene. The V and J ends lost 5 bases and 3 bases respectively, with 11 bases between them. TCRdb analysed the RACE reads with MiXCR anew, one entry per CDR3 protein. The sample lists 370,000 or so distinct CDR3 sequences; roughly 4.8% were seen once. These data belong to a study of human T cells and chemical hapten exposure. Study summary: 0.01% DPC was applied to the upper back in patch tests, which were read at 6 days.

The study's findings and limits: Expanded TCRs created a significantly greater count of big CDR3 similarity clusters than controls did.

Regarding time point: patch test 1, 2 weeks after DPC sensitization. Noted treatment: therapeutic diphenylcyclopropenone sensitization with weekly scalp DPC. The specimen comprised whole blood, sampled in connection with sensitization to the hapten diphenylcyclopropenone (DPC). The TCR comes from a woman aged 45-60 years with alopecia areata. Some clones in this sample may be carry-over from other donors' samples. This chain links TRBV2 with TRBJ2-7; D is ambiguous. The CDR3 sequence: CASSLIANYEQYF. CDR3 nucleotide sequence: TGTGCCAGCAGTCTTATTGCCAACTACGAGCAGTACTTC.